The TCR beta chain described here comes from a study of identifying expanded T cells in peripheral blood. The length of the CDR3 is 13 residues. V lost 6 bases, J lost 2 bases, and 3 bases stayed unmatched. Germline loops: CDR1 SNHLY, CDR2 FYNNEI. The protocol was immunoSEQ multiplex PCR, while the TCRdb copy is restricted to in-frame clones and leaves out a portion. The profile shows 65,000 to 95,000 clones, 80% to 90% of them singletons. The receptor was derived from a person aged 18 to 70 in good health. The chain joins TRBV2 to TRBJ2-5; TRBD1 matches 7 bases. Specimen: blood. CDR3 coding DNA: TGTGCCAGCAGACAGGGGAGACAAGAGACCCAGTACTTC. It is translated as CASRQGRQETQYF.